This is a list of T cell receptor beta chains from one sample in a study of blood T cell repertoires in COVID-19. Assay used: immunoSEQ multiplex PCR; TCRdb lists only in-frame clones, some missing. The data contain 91,000 or so clones, approximately 78% of them singletons. The sequenced sample was peripheral blood. The receptors stem from a man aged 45-65 years with active or convalescent COVID-19. The CDR3 runs from the conserved cysteine through the conserved F or W. The D gene is left open where the match is weak. For some rows the clone size is stated as once, few or many, or as a class when expanded; others skip it.

clone_size j_call v_call cdr3_length d_call cdr3_nt cdr3_aa
- TRBJ2-2 TRBV28 15 TRBD2 TGTGCCAGCAGTTCTAGCGGGGGGGGAACCGGGGAGCTGTTTTTT CASSSSGGGTGELFF
few TRBJ1-1 TRBV19 13 TRBD1 TGTGCGATTCAGGGGCAGGGGGAGACTGAAGCTTTCTTT CAIQGQGETEAFF
few TRBJ1-5 TRBV28 15 TRBD1 TGTGCCAGCAGTTCCGCCCAGGGGGGCAATCAGCCCCAGCATTTT CASSSAQGGNQPQHF
- TRBJ2-4 TRBV9 13 - TGTGCCAGCGCCACCGCGCCTGAGGACATTCAGTACTTC CASATAPEDIQYF
- TRBJ1-2 TRBV24-1 14 TRBD1 TGTGCCACCAGTGAGACCGGGACAGGGGCCGGCTACACCTTC CATSETGTGAGYTF
- TRBJ1-6 TRBV28 14 - TGTGCCAGCAATGGACAGTCCTATAATTCACCCCTCCACTTT CASNGQSYNSPLHF
- TRBJ1-2 TRBV5-4 17 - TGTGCCAGCAGCTTAGGTGGGGGGGCAGGGAGGAACTATGGCTACACCTTC CASSLGGGAGRNYGYTF
- TRBJ1-5 TRBV28 14 - TGTGCCAGCAGTTGGGGGGTGTCCCATCAGCCCCAGCATTTT CASSWGVSHQPQHF
- TRBJ2-5 TRBV11-2 14 - TGTGCCAGCAGCTTCGCCGGGGGGCGGGAGACCCAGTACTTC CASSFAGGRETQYF
- TRBJ2-3 TRBV7-9 17 TRBD2 TGTGCCAGCAGGCCCCCCCCTCGCGGGGGAGGCACAGATACGCAGTATTTT CASRPPPRGGGTDTQYF
- TRBJ2-7 TRBV28 12 TRBD1 TGTGCCAGCAGTACCTGGACAGGCGGCGGGTACTTC CASSTWTGGGYF
- TRBJ2-2 TRBV18 17 TRBD1 TGTGCCAGCTCACTAGCGGGACAGGGGACGTACACCGGGGAGCTGTTTTTT CASSLAGQGTYTGELFF
- TRBJ2-3 TRBV24-1 16 TRBD1 TGTGCCACCAGTGAAGCCGGACAGGGGGCGAAAGATACGCAGTATTTT CATSEAGQGAKDTQYF
once TRBJ2-5 TRBV11-2 15 TRBD2 TGTGCCAGCAGGGAAGCGGGGGGCCCCCAAGAGACCCAGTACTTC CASREAGGPQETQYF
- TRBJ1-4 TRBV12-3/TRBV12-4 13 - TGTGCCAGCCGACAACGGAATAATGAAAAACTGTTTTTT CASRQRNNEKLFF
- TRBJ2-5 TRBV20-1 13 - TGCAGTGCTAGTGTCGGCAGGGAAGAGACCCAGTACTTC CSASVGREETQYF
- TRBJ2-1 TRBV27 15 TRBD2 TGTGCCAGCAGTCTTTCAGCGGGGGGCGGAAATGAGCAGTTCTTC CASSLSAGGGNEQFF
- TRBJ1-4 TRBV6-5 16 TRBD1 TGTGCCAGCAGTTTTACACGGACAGGCCTTAATGAAAAACTGTTTTTT CASSFTRTGLNEKLFF
- TRBJ1-1 TRBV28 15 - TGTGCCAGCAGTATTCCTCTCCAGGGTTCCACTGAAGCTTTCTTT CASSIPLQGSTEAFF
- TRBJ2-1 TRBV3-1/TRBV3-2 17 TRBD1 TGTGCCAGCAGCTCCATTCCCCCGGGACAGATGATTAATGAGCAGTTCTTC CASSSIPPGQMINEQFF
- TRBJ2-5 TRBV18 15 - TGTGCCAGCTCACCACGGGCCCAGGGAGGAGAGACCCAGTACTTC CASSPRAQGGETQYF
- TRBJ1-1 TRBV19 13 TRBD1 TGTGCCAGTAGTATAGAGAGGGACAGGGAGGCTTTCTTT CASSIERDREAFF
- TRBJ2-3 TRBV18 16 TRBD2 TGTGCCAGCTCACCAGGGAGGGCAGGAGGAAGAGATACGCAGTATTTT CASSPGRAGGRDTQYF
- TRBJ2-5 TRBV2 16 TRBD1 TGTGCCAGCAGCCTCTACCCGGACAGGGGGACAGAGACCCAGTACTTC CASSLYPDRGTETQYF
- TRBJ1-2 TRBV2 15 - TGTGCCAGCAGTGCTAGGGACTCCGACCCCTATGGCTACACCTTC CASSARDSDPYGYTF
- TRBJ2-5 TRBV5-4 15 TRBD2 TGTGCCAGCAGCTTCAAAGCGGGGGGAGGAGAGACCCAGTACTTC CASSFKAGGGETQYF
- TRBJ1-4 TRBV9 15 - TGTGCCAGCAGCGTAACGGGGACTGACCTTGAAAAACTGTTTTTT CASSVTGTDLEKLFF
few TRBJ2-3 TRBV3-1/TRBV3-2 19 TRBD2 TGTGCCAGCAGCCAAAGCGAAATAGCGGGGGGGCGGGGCACAGATACGCAGTATTTT CASSQSEIAGGRGTDTQYF
- TRBJ1-2 TRBV7-8 16 TRBD1 TGTGCCAGCAGCTTAGGTGGGACAGCTTCGATGCTTGGCTACACCTTC CASSLGGTASMLGYTF
- TRBJ2-7 TRBV2 12 TRBD2 TGTGCCAGTCACGGGGGGGCGAACGAGCAGTACTTC CASHGGANEQYF
- TRBJ2-3 TRBV5-6 11 - TGTGCCAGCAGCTCCGGAGATACGCAGTATTTT CASSSGDTQYF
- TRBJ1-5 TRBV5-8 15 TRBD1 TGTGCCAGCAGCTTGGGGGACAGGGTTAATCAGCCCCAGCATTTT CASSLGDRVNQPQHF